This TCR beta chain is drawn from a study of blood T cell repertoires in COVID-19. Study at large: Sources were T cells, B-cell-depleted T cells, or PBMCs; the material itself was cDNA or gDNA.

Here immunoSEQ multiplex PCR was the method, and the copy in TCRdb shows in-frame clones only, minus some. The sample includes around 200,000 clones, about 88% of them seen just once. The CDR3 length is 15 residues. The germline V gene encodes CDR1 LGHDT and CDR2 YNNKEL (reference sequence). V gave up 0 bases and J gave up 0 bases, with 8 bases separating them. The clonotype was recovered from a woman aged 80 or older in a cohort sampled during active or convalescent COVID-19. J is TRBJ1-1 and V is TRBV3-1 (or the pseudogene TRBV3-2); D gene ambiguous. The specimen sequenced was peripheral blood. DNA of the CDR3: TGTGCCAGCAGCCAAGATTCGGACTTGAACACTGAAGCTTTCTTT. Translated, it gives CASSQDSDLNTEAFF.